The rows below give T cell receptor beta chains drawn from one sample of a study of naive and memory T cell subsets. In TCRdb, the UMI-ligation and nested PCR reads were re-called with MiXCR into one record per CDR3 protein. There are approximately 20,000 distinct CDR3 sequences in the sample; nearly 9.5% occur only once, and under 7.5% lies in the top ten. The sequencing used skin, collected from a tuberculin skin test site. The receptors derive from an adult in good health. Each CDR3 is given with its conserved first and last residue. The order of the fields is J gene, D gene, CDR3 length, clone size, V gene, CDR3 DNA, CDR3 protein. The D gene is left open where the match is weak. Where a row states a size, it is once, few, many or the class of an expanded clone; other rows omit it.

TRBJ2-2 TRBD2 15 many TRBV5-1 TGCGCCACCAAAAGACTAGCGGGAGTTTCCGGGGAGCTGTTTTTT CATKRLAGVSGELFF
TRBJ2-7 NA 12 few TRBV5-6 TGTGCCAGCAGCTTGGTCGGGGACGAGCAGTACTTC CASSLVGDEQYF
TRBJ2-3 TRBD2 17 few TRBV12-3/TRBV12-4 TGTGCCAGCAGTTTACTAACTAGCGGGATCGGGGCAGATACGCAGTATTTT CASSLLTSGIGADTQYF
TRBJ2-1 TRBD2 18 NA TRBV15 TGTGCCACCAGCGCAGTTAGCGGGAGTATGGCCCTACAAGAGGAGCAGTTCTTC CATSAVSGSMALQEEQFF
TRBJ2-7 NA 14 many TRBV5-1 TGCGCCAGCAGCGAGGGAGGGGGCTCCTACGAGCAGTACTTC CASSEGGGSYEQYF
TRBJ1-6 NA 14 many TRBV5-6 TGTGCCAGCACCACACCGGGCCAAAATTCACCCCTCCACTTT CASTTPGQNSPLHF
TRBJ1-6 NA 15 many TRBV4-3 TGCGCCAGCAGCCAAGAATGGCAGGGAAGTTCACCCCTCCACTTT CASSQEWQGSSPLHF
TRBJ2-1 NA 14 medium-sized TRBV27 TGTGCCAGCAGTTCGCAAGACAGGCGGGGTGAGCAGTTCTTC CASSSQDRRGEQFF
TRBJ2-2 NA 14 many TRBV6-1 TGTGCCAGCAGTGAAGGGGCGGACACCGGGGAGCTGTTTTTT CASSEGADTGELFF
TRBJ1-4 NA 15 NA TRBV27 TGTGCCAGCAGCCTGCGGGGGGCAGGTAATGAAAAACTGTTTTTT CASSLRGAGNEKLFF
TRBJ1-1 NA 16 many TRBV27 TGTGCCAGCAGTTTTGGGATCCTGCGGGGGGAGACTGAAGCTTTCTTT CASSFGILRGETEAFF
TRBJ1-1 TRBD1 16 many TRBV20-1 TGCAGTGCTAGAGGGGCCAGGGGGCTTGCGAACACTGAAGCTTTCTTT CSARGARGLANTEAFF
TRBJ1-1 NA 16 many TRBV6-6 TGTGCCAGCAGTTACGCGCCAGGGGCCCTAAACACTGAAGCTTTCTTT CASSYAPGALNTEAFF
TRBJ2-2 NA 15 many TRBV7-2 TGTGCCAGCAGCCCAGAACCGGGGGCGTCGGGGGAGCTGTTTTTT CASSPEPGASGELFF
TRBJ2-1 NA 14 few TRBV7-9 TGTGCCAGCAGCTTAGCGACTACGAACAATGAGCAGTTCTTC CASSLATTNNEQFF
TRBJ1-5 TRBD1 15 many TRBV18 TGTGCCAGCTCACCAGGGAGGACAGGGGTTCAGCCCCAGCATTTT CASSPGRTGVQPQHF
TRBJ1-3 TRBD1 13 NA TRBV10-3 TGTGCCATCAGGGGACAGGACGGAAACACCATATATTTT CAIRGQDGNTIYF
TRBJ2-2 NA 13 many TRBV5-1 TGCGCCAGCAGCTCCTCCCACACCGGGGAGCTGTTTTTT CASSSSHTGELFF
TRBJ2-1 TRBD2 17 NA TRBV7-7 TGTGCCAGCAGCGCCGATAGCGGGGGGACATTCTACAATGAGCAGTTCTTC CASSADSGGTFYNEQFF
TRBJ2-6 NA 16 NA TRBV5-1 TGCGCCAGCAGCTTGGACGGCCCCTCTGGGGCCAACGTCCTGACTTTC CASSLDGPSGANVLTF
TRBJ2-7 NA 14 NA TRBV7-8 TGTGCCAGCAGCTTAGCGGTTGGGACCTACGAGCAGTACTTC CASSLAVGTYEQYF
TRBJ1-1 NA 13 many TRBV9 TGTGCCAGCAGCGTAGGAGATCCCGCTCTAGCTTTCTTT CASSVGDPALAFF
TRBJ2-7 TRBD1 15 NA TRBV9 TGTGCCAGCAGCGTGACTTCGGGACAGCTTTACGAGCAGTACTTC CASSVTSGQLYEQYF
TRBJ2-7 NA 12 many TRBV29-1 TGCAGCGTGGAATCTAGGGTCGGCGAGCAGTACTTC CSVESRVGEQYF
TRBJ2-7 TRBD1 14 many TRBV9 TGTGCCAGCAGCGTATGGGACAGGGCCTACGAGCAGTACTTC CASSVWDRAYEQYF
TRBJ2-3 NA 13 many TRBV30 TGTGCCTGGAGTGATGGTAGCACAGATACGCAGTATTTT CAWSDGSTDTQYF
TRBJ2-3 NA 18 many TRBV11-1 TGTGCCAGCAGCTTGCACTTCGCCGGGACTTCAAGCACAGATACGCAGTATTTT CASSLHFAGTSSTDTQYF
TRBJ2-7 TRBD1 13 many TRBV12-3/TRBV12-4 TGTGCCAGCAGTCCCTGGACAGGCAGCGAGCAGTACTTC CASSPWTGSEQYF
TRBJ2-7 NA 13 many TRBV5-1 TGCGCCAGCAGCTTGGAACATGGATACGAGCAGTACTTC CASSLEHGYEQYF
TRBJ2-3 NA 13 few TRBV20-1 TGCAGTGCTAGGCAACCGTGCACAGATACGCAGTATTTT CSARQPCTDTQYF
TRBJ2-7 NA 16 few TRBV10-3 TGTGCCATCAGTGAGAGCCTGGCACTAGGAACCTACGAGCAGTACTTC CAISESLALGTYEQYF
TRBJ1-4 NA 12 few TRBV29-1 TGCAGCGTGAGTTTTTTAAATGAAAAACTGTTTTTT CSVSFLNEKLFF
TRBJ2-1 NA 14 few TRBV3-1 TGTGCCAGCAGCCAAGGACGCAAAACCAATGAGCAGTTCTTC CASSQGRKTNEQFF
TRBJ2-7 NA 14 few TRBV18 TGTGCCAGCTCACAGGGAATCGGGTTGGATCAGCAGTACTTC CASSQGIGLDQQYF
TRBJ1-1 TRBD1 15 many TRBV3-1 TGTGCCAGCAGCCAAGGCACGGACAGGGGAAGGAGAGCTTTCTTT CASSQGTDRGRRAFF
TRBJ2-7 TRBD2 17 many TRBV7-8 TGTGCCAGCAGCGCTTACCAGACTAGCGCAATATCCTACGAGCAGTACTTC CASSAYQTSAISYEQYF
TRBJ1-5 NA 13 few TRBV7-9 TGTGCCAGCAGCTTAGTAAGCAATCAGCCCCAGCATTTT CASSLVSNQPQHF
TRBJ1-2 NA 13 many TRBV12-3/TRBV12-4 TGTGCCAGCAGCCCACAGAGCTTCTATGGCTACACCTTC CASSPQSFYGYTF
TRBJ2-7 NA 13 few TRBV7-9 TGTGCCAGCAGCTTAAGGGGCACCTACGAGCAGTACTTC CASSLRGTYEQYF
TRBJ1-5 NA 15 NA TRBV28 TGTGCCAGCAGCCCGGGACTTCTCTACAATCAGCCCCAGCATTTT CASSPGLLYNQPQHF